In this sample, the clone carrying this T cell receptor (beta chain) turned up a few times. Its antigen is not known. A library of TCRbeta sequences, prepared with unique molecular identifiers, was generated. TCRdb re-called the PCR reads with MiXCR, one entry per CDR3 protein. The profile shows approximately 800,000 distinct CDR3 sequences, approximately 15% of them singletons. These data originate in a study of T-cell reconstitution after alpha-beta-depleted transplantation in children. Overall study findings and caveats: One year post-transplant, T-cell counts and diversity were largely derived from T cells produced anew.

The receptor comes from a male patient younger than 18 who had a stem cell transplant for acute lymphoblastic leukemia, so the T cells may come from the graft donor. The starting material was PBMCs, mostly from graft donor cells, obtained 360 days after TCRalphabeta/CD19-depleted stem cell transplant.

The CDR3 sequence: CASSLLGQGTLNEQFF. CDR3 in DNA: TGTGCCAGCAGCTTACTGGGACAGGGCACCCTCAATGAGCAGTTCTTC. The rearrangement uses TRBV2 and TRBJ2-1; the match to TRBD1 covers 9 bases. This CDR3 is 16 amino acids long. Germline V lookup: CDR1 SNHLY, CDR2 FYNNEI. V lost 6 bases, J lost 6 bases, and 12 bases stayed unmatched.